These 4 T cell receptor beta chains originate from one sample sequenced in a study of human CD8 memory T cell subsets. The authors made TCR beta libraries using UMI-labeled 5' RACE. TCRdb reworked the 5' RACE reads into one entry per CDR3 protein, no DNA. This sample contains 10,000 to 15,000 distinct CDR3 sequences. Sequenced material: CD8+ T cells from PBMCs. These receptors all come from a human donor in good health.

The J gene is TRBJ2-1, the V gene TRBV7-3; no DNA is available, so the TRBD1 call from TCRdb remains unchecked. This CDR3 spans 14 amino acids. The germline gives CDR1 SGHTA, CDR2 FQGTGA. The CDR3 is CASSSTLAPGEQFF.

By frequency, this clonotype is medium-sized. V gene TRBV12-5 combines with J gene TRBJ1-1; without DNA, the TCRdb call of TRBD1 cannot be checked. Germline V CDR1 and CDR2: LGHNT, FRNRAP. CDR3 length equals 14 residues. The CDR3 is CASGPGQGNTEAFF.

The chain employs TRBV6-2 or TRBV6-3 and TRBJ1-1. The CDR3 covers 14 residues. The germline CDR1 and CDR2 sequences are MNHEY and SVGEGT. The CDR3 sequence: CASSHQGPYTEAFF.

V is TRBV4-2 and J is TRBJ2-3; the TCRdb D gene call, TRBD1, has no DNA to confirm it. Germline V CDR1 and CDR2: LGHNA, YNFKEQ. The CDR3 is 16 residues long. CDR3 in amino acids: CASSQDFNREVDTQYF.